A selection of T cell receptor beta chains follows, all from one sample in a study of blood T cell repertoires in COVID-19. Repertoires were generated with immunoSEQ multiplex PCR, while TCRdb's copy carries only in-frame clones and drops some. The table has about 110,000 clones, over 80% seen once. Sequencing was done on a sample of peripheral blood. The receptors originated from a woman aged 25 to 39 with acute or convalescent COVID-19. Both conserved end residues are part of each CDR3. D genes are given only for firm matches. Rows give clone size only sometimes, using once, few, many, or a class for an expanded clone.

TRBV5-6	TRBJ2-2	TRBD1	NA	TGTGCCAGCAACCTTGCAGGGGGCGCCCCCACCGGGGAGCTGTTTTTT	CASNLAGGAPTGELFF
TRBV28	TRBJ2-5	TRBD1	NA	TGTGCCAGCAGTTTGCCCAGGGGGCGCCGAGAGACCCAGTACTTC	CASSLPRGRRETQYF
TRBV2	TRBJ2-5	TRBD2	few	TGTGCCAGCATTGACCGACTAGCGCGACAAGAGACCCAGTACTTC	CASIDRLARQETQYF
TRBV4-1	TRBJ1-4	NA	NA	TGCGCCAGCAAGCCGTCAGGGGAAGTTGCAACTAATGAAAAACTGTTTTTT	CASKPSGEVATNEKLFF
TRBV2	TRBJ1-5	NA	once	TGTGCCAGCAGTGACAGTAGCAATCAGCCCCAGCATTTT	CASSDSSNQPQHF
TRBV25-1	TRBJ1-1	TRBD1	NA	TGTGCCAGCAGTGAATTGGTATCAGGGGGAAGCACTGAAGCTTTCTTT	CASSELVSGGSTEAFF
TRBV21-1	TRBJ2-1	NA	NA	TGTGCCAGCAGCAAAGTCTGTCTTGAGCAGTTCTTC	CASSKVCLEQFF
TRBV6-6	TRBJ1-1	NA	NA	TGTGCCAGCAGGGTCTTGGGACAAGTAATTACTGAAGCTTTCTTT	CASRVLGQVITEAFF
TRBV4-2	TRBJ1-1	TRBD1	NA	TGTGCCAGCAGCCAACCCCCGGGACAGCTGAACACTGAAGCTTTCTTT	CASSQPPGQLNTEAFF
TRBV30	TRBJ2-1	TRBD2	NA	TGTGCCTGGACTCCCGGGCTAGCGGGGGGGGAAGAGCAGTTCTTC	CAWTPGLAGGEEQFF
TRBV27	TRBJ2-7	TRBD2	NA	TGTGCCAGCAGTTTGGGGGACGGGAGGGCCTCCTACGAGCAGTACTTC	CASSLGDGRASYEQYF
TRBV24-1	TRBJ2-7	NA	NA	TGTGCCACCAGATCAGGAACCGGCTACGAGCAGTACTTC	CATRSGTGYEQYF
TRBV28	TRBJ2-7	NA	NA	TGTGCCAGCAGTTTGGGTACGGGCGAGCAGTACTTC	CASSLGTGEQYF
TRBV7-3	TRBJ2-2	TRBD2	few	TGTGCCAGCAGCTTAACGGGAACTAGCGGGGCTAACACCGGGGAGCTGTTTTTT	CASSLTGTSGANTGELFF
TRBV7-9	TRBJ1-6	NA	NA	TGTGCCAGCAGCTCGCAGGGAAATAATTCACCCCTCCACTTT	CASSSQGNNSPLHF
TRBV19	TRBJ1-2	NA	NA	TGTGCCAGTAGTTCGCTGGGAGGGCCATATGGCTACACCTTC	CASSSLGGPYGYTF
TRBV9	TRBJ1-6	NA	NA	TGTGCCAGCAGCGCGAGACAGAGCAATTCACCCCTCCACTTT	CASSARQSNSPLHF
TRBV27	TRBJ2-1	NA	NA	TGTGCCAGCAGCCTTTGGGTAGCGCCCACCTACAATGAGCAGTTCTTC	CASSLWVAPTYNEQFF
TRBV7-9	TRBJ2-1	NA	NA	TGTGCCAGCAGCCCCACCCGGGGTGAGCAGTTCTTC	CASSPTRGEQFF
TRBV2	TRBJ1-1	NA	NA	TGTGCCAGCAGTGGGCCTCGGTCGGGTCAGAGTGAAGCTTTCTTT	CASSGPRSGQSEAFF
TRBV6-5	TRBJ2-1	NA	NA	TGTGCCAGTGAAAAGGGGGGGCCCCTCAATGAGCAGTTCTTC	CASEKGGPLNEQFF
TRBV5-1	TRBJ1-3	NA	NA	TGCGCCAGCAGCTTGGGGGGAGTCTCTGGAAACACCATATATTTT	CASSLGGVSGNTIYF
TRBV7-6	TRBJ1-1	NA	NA	TGTGCCAGCAGCTTGTACAGGGAATTAAAGACTGAAGCTTTCTTT	CASSLYRELKTEAFF
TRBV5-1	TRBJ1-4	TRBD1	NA	TGCGCCAGCAGCTCAGGAACGGGACAGGGGGTTGAAAAACTGTTTTTT	CASSSGTGQGVEKLFF
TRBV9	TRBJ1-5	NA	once	TGTGCCAGCAGCGTAGTCAGGGCTGGCAATCAGCCCCAGCATTTT	CASSVVRAGNQPQHF
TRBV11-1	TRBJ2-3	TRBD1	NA	TGTGCCAGCAGCTTAGGGCCTCAGGGGGCAGATACGCAGTATTTT	CASSLGPQGADTQYF
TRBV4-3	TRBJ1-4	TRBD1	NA	TGCGCCAGCAGCCTTGGGGTGGGACAGTTTAATGAAAAACTGTTTTTT	CASSLGVGQFNEKLFF
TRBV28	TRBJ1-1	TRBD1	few	TGTGCCAGCAGCGAGACAGGGCCGAACACTGAAGCTTTCTTT	CASSETGPNTEAFF
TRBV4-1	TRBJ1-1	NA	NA	TGCGCCAGCAGCCAAGGTATGCACACAAACACTGAAGCTTTCTTT	CASSQGMHTNTEAFF
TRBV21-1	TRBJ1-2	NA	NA	TGTGCCAGCAGCGAACTCCCCTATGGCTACACCTTC	CASSELPYGYTF
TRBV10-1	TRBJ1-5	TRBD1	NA	TGCGCCAGCAGCCGGGACAGGGGAGATTTT	CASSRDRGDF
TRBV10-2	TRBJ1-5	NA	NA	TGCGCCAGCAGTGTTAATAGCAATCAGCCCCAGCATTTT	CASSVNSNQPQHF
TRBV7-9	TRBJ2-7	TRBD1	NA	TGTGCCAGCAGCGTAACCGGGACAGGGGGAGGGTACGAGCAGTACTTC	CASSVTGTGGGYEQYF
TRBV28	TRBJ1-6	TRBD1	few	TGTGCCAGCAGGACAGGGGGGAATTCACCCCTCCACTTT	CASRTGGNSPLHF
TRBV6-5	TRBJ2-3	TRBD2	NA	TGTGCCAGCAGTTACTCGAACGGGGGGGCAGATACGCAGTATTTT	CASSYSNGGADTQYF
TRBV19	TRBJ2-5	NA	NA	TGTGCCAGTAGTATCGGGGGTACAGAGACCCAGTACTTC	CASSIGGTETQYF
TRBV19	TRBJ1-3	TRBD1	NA	TGTGCCAGTAGAAGAGACAGGGGTATTTCTGGAAACACCATATATTTT	CASRRDRGISGNTIYF
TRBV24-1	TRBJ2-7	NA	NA	TGTGCCACCAGTGATTTAGGGGGAGTAGAGTACTTC	CATSDLGGVEYF